These 5 T cell receptor beta chains were all obtained from the same sample, sequenced in a study of blood T cell repertoires in COVID-19. Produced via immunoSEQ multiplex PCR; TCRdb's table is partial and in-frame only. The sample shows over 150,000 clones, 60% to 80% of them seen only once. The material sequenced was peripheral blood. The receptors originated from a woman aged 70-85 years with acute or convalescent COVID-19.

CDR3 protein: CASSRVGAQGNEQFF. The CDR3 DNA is TGTGCCAGCAGTCGAGTCGGCGCCCAGGGGAATGAGCAGTTCTTC. V usage is TRBV7-2 and J usage is TRBJ2-1; maybe TRBD1 (6 bases). The V end lost 6 bases, the J end lost 7 bases, and 19 bases lay between the germline ends. CDR3 length: 15 amino acids. Germline CDR1 is SGHTA and CDR2 is FQGNSA.

The rearrangement joins TRBV5-6 to TRBJ1-5; the D is unclear. There are 15 residues in the CDR3. V was shortened by 2 bases and J by 4 bases, with 13 bases between the two germline ends. Germline V gene lookup returns CDR1 SGHDT and CDR2 YYEEEE. In nucleotides, the CDR3 is TGTGCCAGCAGCTTTTGGGCAAGGGAGAATCAGCCCCAGCATTTT. Encoded protein: CASSFWARENQPQHF.

The V and J genes are TRBV7-3 and TRBJ2-2; TRBD2 aligns across 8 bases. The germline V gene has CDR1 SGHTA and CDR2 FQGTGA. This CDR3 comprises 16 residues. J was trimmed by 5 bases and V by 5 bases; bases with no gene match: 10. CDR3 amino acids: CASSPSGGLPTGELFF. In nucleotides, the CDR3 is TGTGCCAGCAGCCCCAGCGGGGGCCTCCCGACCGGGGAGCTGTTTTTT.

The chain combines TRBV30 with TRBJ1-1, with D possibly being TRBD1 (6 bases). The CDR3 consists of 13 residues. CDR1 GTSNPN and CDR2 SVGIG come from the germline V gene (reference sequence). With 4 bases removed from V and 3 bases from J, the gap between germline ends came to 12 bases. CDR3 in amino acids: CAWNRAEDTEAFF. CDR3 sequence (DNA): TGTGCCTGGAACAGGGCCGAGGACACTGAAGCTTTCTTT.

The chain has TRBV7-2 and TRBJ1-4; D might be TRBD1 (6 bases). Trimming removed 4 bases from V and 10 bases from J, with 16 bases in between. Germline-derived CDR1 and CDR2 are SGHTA and FQGNSA. The CDR3 runs 14 residues. The CDR3, as DNA: TGTGCCAGCAGCTCGGACAGCTTAATAGGAAAACTGTTTTTT. It translates to CASSSDSLIGKLFF.